A single sample is the source of the 17 T cell receptor beta chains below, sequenced in a study of shared clonotypes between healthy human individuals. Repertoires were generated with immunoSEQ multiplex PCR, while TCRdb's copy carries only in-frame clones and drops some. This table has about 2.4 million clones, over 85% appearing once. Sequenced sample: naive CD4+ T cells from PBMCs. Stated subset: CD45RA+ positively selected. These receptors all come from a man younger than 35 in good health. Some clones in this sample may be carry-over from other donors' samples.

V and J are TRBV20-1 and TRBJ2-7; D is uncertain. Looked up from germline, CDR1 is DFQATT and CDR2 is SNEGSKA (reference sequence). The CDR3 totals 11 residues. Trimming pared 0 bases from V and 8 bases from J, leaving 8 bases between. CDR3 in amino acids: CSARDSPQQYF. CDR3 in DNA: TGCAGTGCTAGAGATTCGCCGCAGCAGTACTTC.

Regarding this clone: The sample carries other DNA sequences with the same CDR3. The V and J genes are TRBV14 and TRBJ2-4, with D perhaps TRBD1 (6 bases). The V and J ends lost 3 bases and 0 bases respectively, with 9 bases between them. The CDR3 totals 15 residues. Germline V gene sequence: CDR1 SGHDN, CDR2 FVKESK. As DNA, the CDR3 is TGTGCCAGCAGCCAGACAGGCCTAGCCAAAAACATTCAGTACTTC. Protein sequence: CASSQTGLAKNIQYF.

The J gene is TRBJ1-5, the V gene TRBV6-4; 9 bases are a match to TRBD1. V trimming: 5 bases; J trimming: 5 bases; junction bases outside the gene matches: 1. CDR1 is MRHNA, CDR2 SNTAGT, per germline. The CDR3 contains 13 residues. The CDR3 here is CASSRDRDQPQHF. The CDR3 nucleotides are TGTGCCAGCAGTCGGGACAGGGATCAGCCCCAGCATTTT.

The chain carries TRBV6-6 and TRBJ2-7, with 10 bases lining up with TRBD2. Germline values: CDR1 MNHNY, CDR2 SVGAGI (reference sequence). The length of the CDR3 is 15 residues. Trimming took 5 bases from V and 5 from J; bases not matched to a gene: 9. Written as DNA, the CDR3 is TGTGCCAGCAGTGGGAGGCTAGCGGGAGTTAACGAGCAGTACTTC. This gives the protein CASSGRLAGVNEQYF.

This chain joins TRBV6-5 and TRBJ2-7, with unresolved D. The V end was cut by 0 bases, the J end by 2 bases, with 8 bases between. Germline CDR1 reads MNHEY; CDR2 reads SVGAGI. This CDR3 is 14 amino acids long. CDR3 residues: CASSYSHSAYEQYF. The CDR3 bases are TGTGCCAGCAGTTACTCCCACAGCGCCTACGAGCAGTACTTC.

The chain carries TRBV2 and TRBJ2-1, with 10 positions matching TRBD1. Germline CDR1 SNHLY, CDR2 FYNNEI. This CDR3 spans 15 amino acids. The V and J ends lost 5 bases and 5 bases, in that order; junction bases with no gene match: 6. The CDR3, as DNA: TGTGCCAGCAGTCAGCGGGACAGGGGTAACAATGAGCAGTTCTTC. This sequence encodes CASSQRDRGNNEQFF.

V and J are TRBV7-3 and TRBJ2-3, with D perhaps TRBD2 (6 bases). The CDR3 totals 15 residues. The V and J ends lost 2 bases and 2 bases respectively, with 11 bases between them. CDR1 and CDR2 (germline): SGHTA, FQGTGA. CDR3 in amino acids: CASSLGGRHTDTQYF. DNA of the CDR3: TGTGCCAGCAGCTTAGGAGGGAGGCACACAGATACGCAGTATTTT.

The V call is TRBV5-4, the J call TRBJ2-5; no reliable D call. This CDR3 is built from 13 residues. The germline V and J ends were trimmed by 2 bases and 5 bases, with 10 bases remaining between them. The V gene's germline CDR1 is SGHNT and CDR2 YYREEE (reference sequence). This CDR3 reads CASSFRSWETQYF. The CDR3 DNA follows: TGTGCCAGCAGCTTCCGCTCTTGGGAGACCCAGTACTTC. The variable domain in full, with the rest retrieved from reference TRBV5-4 and TRBJ2-5, is ETGVTQSPTHLIKTRGQQVTLRCSSQSGHNTVSWYQQALGQGPQFIFQYYREEENGRGNFPPRFSGLQFPNYSSELNVNALELDDSALYLCASSFRSWETQYFGPGTRLLVL.

The rearrangement uses TRBV9 and TRBJ2-1; a weak D match, TRBD1 (6 bases). Germline V CDR1 and CDR2: SGDLS, YYNGEE. The CDR3 consists of 13 residues. With 2 bases removed from V and 12 bases from J, the gap between germline ends came to 15 bases. For the CDR3, the DNA is TGTGCCAGCAGCGTGGAACTGGGGGCGGGGCAGTTCTTC. It is translated as CASSVELGAGQFF.

This chain connects TRBV5-8 to TRBJ1-1, with 7 bases fitting TRBD1. Trimming took 3 bases from V and 3 from J; bases not matched to a gene: 8. Germline loops: CDR1 SGHTS, CDR2 YDEGEE. The CDR3 totals 15 residues. CDR3 in amino acids: CASSSTRGGYTEAFF. The DNA of the CDR3 is TGTGCCAGCAGCTCTACACGAGGGGGCTACACTGAAGCTTTCTTT.

The genes are TRBV7-3 and TRBJ2-1, with TRBD2 identical over 13 bases. CDR3 size: 16 residues. The germline CDR1 and CDR2 sequences are SGHTA and FQGTGA. The V gene end was trimmed by 1 base and the J gene end by 4 bases; junction bases not matched to a gene: 1. The CDR3: CASSLMGLAGYNEQFF. The CDR3 coding sequence is TGTGCCAGCAGCTTAATGGGACTAGCGGGATACAATGAGCAGTTCTTC.

The chain combines TRBV2 with TRBJ1-3; D is unresolved. Germline CDR1 SNHLY, CDR2 FYNNEI. V lost 9 bases and J lost 1, with 13 bases in between. This CDR3 has 14 residues. The CDR3 DNA reads as TGTGCCAGAGGGCAGGCAACGTCTGGAAACACCATATATTTT. Translation: CARGQATSGNTIYF. Supplemented by reference TRBV2 and TRBJ1-3, the full variable domain reads EPEVTQTPSHQVTQMGQEVILRCVPISNHLYFYWYRQILGQKVEFLVSFYNNEISEKSEIFDDQFSVERPDGSNFTLKIRSTKLEDSAMYFCARGQATSGNTIYFGEGSWLTVV.

This clone came up once. The rearrangement links TRBV7-7 to TRBJ2-3; a weak D match, TRBD1 (6 bases). The V end was cut by 2 bases, the J end by 2 bases, with 11 bases between. Germline V lookup: CDR1 SSHAT, CDR2 FNYEAQ (reference sequence). The CDR3 spans 15 residues. The CDR3 sequence is CASSLSQGITDTQYF. The CDR3 region has the DNA TGTGCCAGCAGCTTATCGCAGGGGATCACAGATACGCAGTATTTT.

The chain recombines TRBV9 with TRBJ1-2; no definite D call. Trimming shortened V by 4 bases and J by 0 bases, and 10 bases separated the two germline ends. Germline V lookup: CDR1 SGDLS, CDR2 YYNGEE. The CDR3 extends over 14 amino acids. The CDR3 sequence: CASSMGLANYGYTF. CDR3 DNA: TGTGCCAGCAGCATGGGTTTAGCTAACTATGGCTACACCTTC.

Points on this clone: Other DNA sequences of this sample code for an identical CDR3. The DNA for the CDR3 is TGTGCCAGCAGCTTAGGGCCCCAAGAGACCCAGTACTTC. It translates to CASSLGPQETQYF. The chain joins TRBV11-2 to TRBJ2-5; D is unclear. V dropped 1 base and J dropped 1 base, with 4 bases sitting between them. The CDR3 totals 13 residues. Germline V gives CDR1 SGHAT, CDR2 FQNNGV.

The chain has TRBV11-1 and TRBJ1-1, with D unclear. Germline loops: CDR1 SGHAT, CDR2 FQDESV (reference sequence). There are 15 residues in the CDR3. Trimming cost V 3 bases and J 1 base, with 12 bases left between them. The CDR3 bases are TGTGCCAGCAGCTTGGCTGGGCCTTGGAACACTGAAGCTTTCTTT. Translation: CASSLAGPWNTEAFF.

The chain joins TRBV29-1 to TRBJ1-3, with TRBD1 matching over 7 bases. This CDR3 spans 14 amino acids. V lost 7 bases to trimming and J lost 0 bases; unmatched junction nucleotides: 6. Germline CDR1 SQVTM, CDR2 ANQGSEA. CDR3 sequence: CSAEGQLSGNTIYF. The CDR3 region has the DNA TGCAGCGCCGAGGGACAGCTCTCTGGAAACACCATATATTTT. The whole variable domain, remainder taken from reference TRBV29-1 and TRBJ1-3, is SAVISQKPSRDICQRGTSLTIQCQVDSQVTMMFWYRQQPGQSLTLIATANQGSEATYESGFVIDKFPISRPNLTFSTLTVSNMSPEDSSIYLCSAEGQLSGNTIYFGEGSWLTVV.